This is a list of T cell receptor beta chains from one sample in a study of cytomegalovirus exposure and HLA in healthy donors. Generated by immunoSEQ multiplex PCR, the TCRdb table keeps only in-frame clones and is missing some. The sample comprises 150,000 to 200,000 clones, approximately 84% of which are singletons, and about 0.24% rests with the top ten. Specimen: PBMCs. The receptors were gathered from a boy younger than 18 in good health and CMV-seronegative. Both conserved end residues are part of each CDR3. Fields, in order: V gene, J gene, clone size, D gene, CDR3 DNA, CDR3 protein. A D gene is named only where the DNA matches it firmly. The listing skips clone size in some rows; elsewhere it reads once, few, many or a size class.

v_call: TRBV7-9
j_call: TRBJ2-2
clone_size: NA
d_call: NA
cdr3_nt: TGTGCCAGCAGGAGAGGGTCCGGGGAGCTGTTTTTT
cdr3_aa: CASRRGSGELFF

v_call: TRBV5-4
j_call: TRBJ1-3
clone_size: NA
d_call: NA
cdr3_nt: TGTGCCAGCAGCTTCACGTCGGGGGCTGGAAACACCATATATTTT
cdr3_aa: CASSFTSGAGNTIYF

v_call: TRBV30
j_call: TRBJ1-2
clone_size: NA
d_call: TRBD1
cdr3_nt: TGTGCCTGGAGTTCCACCGGGACAGGGACAAGATCTGGCTACACCTTC
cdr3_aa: CAWSSTGTGTRSGYTF

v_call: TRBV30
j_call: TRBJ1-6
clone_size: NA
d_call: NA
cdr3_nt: TGTGCCTGGAGTCCCCCCCGAGGCAGGGGTGATTCACCCCTCCACTTT
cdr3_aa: CAWSPPRGRGDSPLHF

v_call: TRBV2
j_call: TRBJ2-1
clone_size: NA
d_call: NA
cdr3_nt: TGTGCCAGCAGTCCTGACAGCCAGAGCTCCTACAATGAGCAGTTCTTC
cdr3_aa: CASSPDSQSSYNEQFF

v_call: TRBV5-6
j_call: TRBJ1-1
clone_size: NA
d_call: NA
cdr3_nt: TGTGCCAGCAGCTTGGGAACTTTACAAGCTTTCTTT
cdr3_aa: CASSLGTLQAFF

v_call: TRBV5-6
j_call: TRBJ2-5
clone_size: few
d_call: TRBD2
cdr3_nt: TGTGCCAGCAGGGCGACTAGCGGGGGCGGTCGTATCGAGACCCAGTACTTC
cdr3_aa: CASRATSGGGRIETQYF

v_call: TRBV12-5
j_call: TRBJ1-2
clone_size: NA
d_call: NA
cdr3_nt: TGTGCTAGTGGGCGGGGTGGCGTTCAACTACCCTATGGCTACACCTTC
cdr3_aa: CASGRGGVQLPYGYTF

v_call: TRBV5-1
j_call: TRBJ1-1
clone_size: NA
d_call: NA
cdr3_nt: TGCGCCAGCAGCCTAAACTCGGGAGGCACTGAAGCTTTCTTT
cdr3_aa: CASSLNSGGTEAFF

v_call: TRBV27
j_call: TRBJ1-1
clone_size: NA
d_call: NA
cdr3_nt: TGTGCCAGCTTTGGGGCCCGAGCAGCTTTCTTT
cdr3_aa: CASFGARAAFF

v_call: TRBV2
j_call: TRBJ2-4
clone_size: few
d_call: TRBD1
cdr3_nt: TGTGCCAGCAGGGGACAGCGGATGACCAAAAACATTCAGTACTTC
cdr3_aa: CASRGQRMTKNIQYF

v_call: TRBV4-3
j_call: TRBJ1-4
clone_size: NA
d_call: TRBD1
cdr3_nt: TGCGCCAGCAGCCCCCTAACGCAGGGGGCTAATGAAAAACTGTTTTTT
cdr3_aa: CASSPLTQGANEKLFF

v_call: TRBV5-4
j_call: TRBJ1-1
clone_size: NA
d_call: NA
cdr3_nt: TGTGCCAGGTTAACAGGGCACCGTCCGATCAACACTGAAGCTTTCTTT
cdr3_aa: CARLTGHRPINTEAFF

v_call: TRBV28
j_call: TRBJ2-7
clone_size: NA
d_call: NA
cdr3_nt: TGTGCCAGCAGTTTTCTAGGTTTAGCGGACTACGAGCAGTACTTC
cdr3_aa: CASSFLGLADYEQYF

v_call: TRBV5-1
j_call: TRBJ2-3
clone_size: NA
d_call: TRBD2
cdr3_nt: TGCGCCAGCAGCTTGCCCGCCTATGACCGTAGTAGCGGGCTTTATACGCAGTATTTT
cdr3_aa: CASSLPAYDRSSGLYTQYF

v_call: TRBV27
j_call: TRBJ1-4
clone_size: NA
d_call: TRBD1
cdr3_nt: TGTGCCAGCAGTTTGATGTGGACAGGGGGAGTTGAAAAACTGTTTTTT
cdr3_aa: CASSLMWTGGVEKLFF

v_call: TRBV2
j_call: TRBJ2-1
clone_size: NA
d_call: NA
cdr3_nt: TGTGCCAGCAGTGAAGGAGAAGCGACCTACAATGAGCAGTTCTTC
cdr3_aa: CASSEGEATYNEQFF

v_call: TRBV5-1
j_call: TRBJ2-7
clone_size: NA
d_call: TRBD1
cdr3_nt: TGCGCCAGCAGCCCTGGGACAGGGAGGTCCTACGAGCAGTACTTC
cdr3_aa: CASSPGTGRSYEQYF

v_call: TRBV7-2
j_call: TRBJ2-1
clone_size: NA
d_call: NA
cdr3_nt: TGTGCCAGCAGCCATCGGGGAGGGGGAACCAATGAGCAGTTCTTC
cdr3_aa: CASSHRGGGTNEQFF

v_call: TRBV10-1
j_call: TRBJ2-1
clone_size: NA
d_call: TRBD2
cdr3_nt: TGCGCCAGCCCCCCTGAATTATGGGGGAGGGCGTTCAATGAGCAGTTCTTC
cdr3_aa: CASPPELWGRAFNEQFF

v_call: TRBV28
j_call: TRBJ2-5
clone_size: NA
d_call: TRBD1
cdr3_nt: TGTGCCAGCAGTAAGACAGGGGGCGGGGAGACCCAGTACTTC
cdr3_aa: CASSKTGGGETQYF

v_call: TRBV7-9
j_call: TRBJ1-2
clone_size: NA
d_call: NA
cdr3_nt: TGTGCCAGCAGCCCCCGGGCGGGAAGAATCTATGGCTACACCTTC
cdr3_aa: CASSPRAGRIYGYTF